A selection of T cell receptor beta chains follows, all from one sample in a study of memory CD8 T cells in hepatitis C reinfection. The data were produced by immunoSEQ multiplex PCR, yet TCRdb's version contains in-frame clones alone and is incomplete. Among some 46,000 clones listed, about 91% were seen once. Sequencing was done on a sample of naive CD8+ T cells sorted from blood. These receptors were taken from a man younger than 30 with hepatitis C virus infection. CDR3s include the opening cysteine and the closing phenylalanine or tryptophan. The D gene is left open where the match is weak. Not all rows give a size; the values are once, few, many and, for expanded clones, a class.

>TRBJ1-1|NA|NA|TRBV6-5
CASSYSGGAPSTEAFF
TGTGCCAGCAGTTACTCAGGAGGGGCCCCCAGCACTGAAGCTTTCTTT
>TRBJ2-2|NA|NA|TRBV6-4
CASSDSAGFGELFF
TGTGCCAGCAGTGACTCGGCGGGGTTCGGGGAGCTGTTTTTT
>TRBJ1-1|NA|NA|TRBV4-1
CASSQGPGVPLPEAFF
TGCGCCAGCAGCCAAGGCCCCGGGGTCCCCCTCCCTGAAGCTTTCTTT
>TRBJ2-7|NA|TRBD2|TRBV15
CATSRDRYRGSYEQYF
TGTGCCACCAGCAGAGATCGGTATCGCGGGAGTTACGAGCAGTACTTC
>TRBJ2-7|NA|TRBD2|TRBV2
CASKGPGGPHEQYF
TGTGCCAGCAAAGGGCCGGGGGGGCCGCACGAGCAGTACTTC
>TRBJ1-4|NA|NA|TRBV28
CASKTGEKLFF
TGTGCCAGCAAGACGGGGGAAAAACTGTTTTTT
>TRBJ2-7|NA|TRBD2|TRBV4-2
CASSQETSGASYEQYF
TGTGCCAGCAGCCAAGAGACCAGCGGGGCCTCCTACGAGCAGTACTTC
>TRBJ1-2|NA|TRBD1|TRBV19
CASSVKTGDGGYTF
TGTGCCAGTAGCGTCAAGACAGGGGACGGTGGCTACACCTTC
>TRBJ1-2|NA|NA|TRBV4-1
CASSPGVEGSYGYTF
TGCGCCAGCAGCCCTGGGGTGGAGGGGTCCTACGGCTACACCTTC
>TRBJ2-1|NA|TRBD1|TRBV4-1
CASGDRDIGAYNEQFF
TGCGCCAGCGGGGACAGGGACATTGGGGCCTACAATGAGCAGTTCTTC
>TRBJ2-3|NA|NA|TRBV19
CASGTLGTDTQYF
TGTGCCAGCGGGACTCTCGGCACAGATACGCAGTATTTT
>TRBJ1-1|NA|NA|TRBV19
CASSISSGRGALHTEAFF
TGTGCCAGTAGTATCTCTAGCGGCCGAGGGGCCCTCCACACTGAAGCTTTCTTT
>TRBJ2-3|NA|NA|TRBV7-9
CASSYGEDTQYF
TGTGCCAGCAGCTACGGGGAAGATACGCAGTATTTT
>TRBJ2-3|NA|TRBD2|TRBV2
CASSPTGGGTDTQYF
TGTGCCAGCAGCCCCACGGGGGGTGGCACAGATACGCAGTATTTT
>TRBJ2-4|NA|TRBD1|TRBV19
CASSIYAGTGTNIQYF
TGTGCCAGTAGTATATACGCCGGGACAGGGACAAACATTCAGTACTTC
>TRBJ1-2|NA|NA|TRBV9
CASSVTGLRSGYTF
TGTGCCAGCAGCGTTACAGGGCTTCGGAGTGGCTACACCTTC
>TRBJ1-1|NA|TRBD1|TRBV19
CATQGGLGEAFF
TGTGCCACTCAGGGGGGACTTGGGGAAGCTTTCTTT
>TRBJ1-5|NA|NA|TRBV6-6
CASSPGYNQPQHF
TGTGCCAGCAGCCCCGGGTACAATCAGCCCCAGCATTTT
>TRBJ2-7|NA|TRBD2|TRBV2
CASSESSAGVYEQYF
TGTGCCAGCAGTGAAAGTAGCGCGGGGGTCTACGAGCAGTACTTC
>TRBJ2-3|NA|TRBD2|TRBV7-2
CASSSPWERGPDTQYF
TGTGCCAGCAGCTCCCCCTGGGAGCGGGGGCCAGATACGCAGTATTTT
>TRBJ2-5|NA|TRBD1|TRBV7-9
CASSQMDRGLSQETQYF
TGTGCCAGCAGCCAAATGGACAGGGGGCTCTCCCAAGAGACCCAGTACTTC
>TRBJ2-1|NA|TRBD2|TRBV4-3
CASSRSGASGGNEQFF
TGCGCCAGCAGCCGATCAGGGGCTAGCGGGGGCAATGAGCAGTTCTTC
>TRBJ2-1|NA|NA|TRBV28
CASSNPGLPLGQFF
TGTGCCAGCAGTAACCCGGGGTTACCACTCGGGCAGTTCTTC
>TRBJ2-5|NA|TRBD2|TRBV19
CASSWGAGGPAETQYF
TGTGCCAGTAGTTGGGGGGCGGGAGGGCCGGCAGAGACCCAGTACTTC
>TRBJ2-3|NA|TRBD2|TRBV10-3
CAISESIAGVTDTQYF
TGTGCCATCAGTGAGTCGATAGCGGGGGTAACAGATACGCAGTATTTT
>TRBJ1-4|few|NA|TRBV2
CASSEARQGLGEKLFF
TGTGCCAGCAGTGAAGCAAGGCAGGGGTTAGGCGAAAAACTGTTTTTT
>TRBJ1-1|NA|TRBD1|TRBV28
CASSTIQGVAEAFF
TGTGCCAGCAGCACGATACAGGGGGTTGCTGAAGCTTTCTTT
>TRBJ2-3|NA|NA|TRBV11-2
CASSLTVDTQYF
TGTGCCAGCAGCTTGACAGTAGATACGCAGTATTTT
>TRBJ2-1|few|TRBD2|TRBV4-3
CASSPGGGAPYNEQFF
TGCGCCAGCAGCCCCGGCGGGGGAGCCCCCTACAATGAGCAGTTCTTC
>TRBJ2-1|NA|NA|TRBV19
CASSRASDYNEQFF
TGTGCCAGTAGTCGAGCTAGCGACTACAATGAGCAGTTCTTC
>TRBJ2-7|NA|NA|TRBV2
CATQTGSYEQYF
TGTGCCACACAGACAGGCTCCTACGAGCAGTACTTC
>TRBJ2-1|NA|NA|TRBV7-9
CASSLAGGGPLNEQFF
TGTGCCAGCAGCTTAGCCGGAGGTGGGCCCCTCAATGAGCAGTTCTTC
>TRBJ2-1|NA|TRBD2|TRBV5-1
CASSLAAGSNEQFF
TGCGCCAGCAGCTTAGCAGCGGGGAGTAATGAGCAGTTCTTC
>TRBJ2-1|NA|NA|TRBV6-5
CASSYSTAKTPLGEFF
TGTGCCAGCAGTTACTCGACAGCCAAAACCCCCCTCGGAGAGTTCTTC
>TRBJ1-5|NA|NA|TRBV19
CASSIDLGDYSNQPQHF
TGTGCCAGTAGTATAGATCTGGGAGATTATAGCAATCAGCCCCAGCATTTT
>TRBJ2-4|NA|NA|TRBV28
CASSLLTGSQNIQYF
TGTGCCAGCAGTTTACTCACAGGGAGCCAAAACATTCAGTACTTC
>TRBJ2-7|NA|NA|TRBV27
CASSFQGGFYEQYF
TGTGCCAGCAGTTTCCAGGGAGGATTCTACGAGCAGTACTTC
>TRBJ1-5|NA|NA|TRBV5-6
CASSFITGKRSNQPQHF
TGTGCCAGCAGCTTTATAACAGGGAAGCGGAGCAATCAGCCCCAGCATTTT
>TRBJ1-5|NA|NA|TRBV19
CASRLTDYSNQPQHF
TGTGCCAGTAGACTGACCGACTATAGCAATCAGCCCCAGCATTTT
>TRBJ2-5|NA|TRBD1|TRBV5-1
CASSPALETGMETQYF
TGCGCCAGCAGCCCCGCCCTCGAGACAGGGATGGAGACCCAGTACTTC
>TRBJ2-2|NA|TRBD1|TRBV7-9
CASSFFVGGNTGELFF
TGTGCCAGCAGCTTCTTCGTAGGGGGCAACACCGGGGAGCTGTTTTTT
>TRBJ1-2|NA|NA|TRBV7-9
CASSLGGDYGYTF
TGTGCCAGCAGCTTAGGGGGGGACTATGGCTACACCTTC
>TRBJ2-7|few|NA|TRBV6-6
CASSNSRDEQYF
TGTGCCAGCAGTAATTCTCGTGACGAGCAGTACTTC